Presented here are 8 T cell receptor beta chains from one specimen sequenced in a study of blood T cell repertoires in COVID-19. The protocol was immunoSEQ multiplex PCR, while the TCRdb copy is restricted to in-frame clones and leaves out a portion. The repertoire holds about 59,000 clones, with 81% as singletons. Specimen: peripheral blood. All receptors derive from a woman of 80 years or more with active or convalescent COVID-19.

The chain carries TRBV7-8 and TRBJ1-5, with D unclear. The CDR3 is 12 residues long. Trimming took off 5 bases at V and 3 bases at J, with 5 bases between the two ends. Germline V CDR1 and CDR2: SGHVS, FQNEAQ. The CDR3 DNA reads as TGTGCCAGCAGCCCCTACAATCAGCCCCAGCATTTT. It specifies CASSPYNQPQHF.

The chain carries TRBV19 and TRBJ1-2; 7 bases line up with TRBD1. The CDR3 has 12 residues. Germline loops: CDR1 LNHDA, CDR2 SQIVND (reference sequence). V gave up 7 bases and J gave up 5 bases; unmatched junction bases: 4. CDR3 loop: CASTTTGYGYTF. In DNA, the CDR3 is TGTGCCAGTACCACGACAGGGTATGGCTACACCTTC.

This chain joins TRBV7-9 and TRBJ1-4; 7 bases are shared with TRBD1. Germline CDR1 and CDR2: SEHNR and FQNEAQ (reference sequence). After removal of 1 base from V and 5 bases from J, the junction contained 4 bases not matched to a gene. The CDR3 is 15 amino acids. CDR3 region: CASSLGGQLNEKLFF. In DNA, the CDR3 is TGTGCCAGCAGCTTAGGGGGACAGTTAAATGAAAAACTGTTTTTT.

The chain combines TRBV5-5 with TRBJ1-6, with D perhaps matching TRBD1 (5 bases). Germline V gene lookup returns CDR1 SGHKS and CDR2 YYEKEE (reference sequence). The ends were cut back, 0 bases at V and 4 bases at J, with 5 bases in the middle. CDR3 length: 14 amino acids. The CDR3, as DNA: TGTGCCAGCAGCTTGGGGACATATAATTCACCCCTCCACTTT. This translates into CASSLGTYNSPLHF.

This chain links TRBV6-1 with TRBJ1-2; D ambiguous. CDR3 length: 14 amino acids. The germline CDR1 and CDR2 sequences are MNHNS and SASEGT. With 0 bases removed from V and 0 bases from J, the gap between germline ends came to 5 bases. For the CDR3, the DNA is TGTGCCAGCAGTGAAGCGATAGCTAACTATGGCTACACCTTC. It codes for CASSEAIANYGYTF.

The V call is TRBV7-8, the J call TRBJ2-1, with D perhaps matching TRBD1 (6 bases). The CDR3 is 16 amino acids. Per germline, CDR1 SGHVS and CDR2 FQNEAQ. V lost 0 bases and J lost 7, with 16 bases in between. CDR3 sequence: CASSLAFGGSRNEQFF. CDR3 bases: TGTGCCAGCAGCTTAGCGTTTGGGGGCTCTAGGAATGAGCAGTTCTTC.

The CDR3 protein is CASSPNSRTDTQYF. CDR3 in DNA: TGTGCCAGCAGCCCCAACAGTCGCACAGATACGCAGTATTTT. This chain connects TRBV7-9 to TRBJ2-3; D unclear. Germline lookup yields CDR1 SEHNR and CDR2 FQNEAQ (reference sequence). V was trimmed by 5 bases and J by 1 base, leaving 10 bases between them. The CDR3 covers 14 residues.

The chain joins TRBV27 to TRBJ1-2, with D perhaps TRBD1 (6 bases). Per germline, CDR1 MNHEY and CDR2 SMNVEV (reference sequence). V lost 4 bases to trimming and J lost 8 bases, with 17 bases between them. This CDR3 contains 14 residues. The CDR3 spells CASSSGQGIKGYTF. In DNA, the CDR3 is TGTGCCAGCAGTTCCGGTCAGGGGATTAAGGGCTACACCTTC.